This T cell receptor beta chain stems from a study of technical replicates of blood from several donors. Sequenced by immunoSEQ multiplex PCR; TCRdb stores in-frame clones only, minus some. Here the sample spans tens of thousands of clones, 91% being singletons. CDR3 size: 15 residues. CDR1 and CDR2 (germline): MRHNA, SNTAGT. Trimming at V came to 3 bases and at J to 5 bases, leaving 6 bases not matched to a gene. Specimen: T cells isolated from PBMCs. This TCR was sampled from a human donor in good health. Some clones in this sample may be carry-over from other donors' samples. The chain employs TRBV6-4 and TRBJ2-1; TRBD2 matches 8 bases. Here the CDR3 reads CASSELAGSNNEQFF. The CDR3 DNA reads TGTGCCAGCAGTGAATTAGCGGGGTCTAACAATGAGCAGTTCTTC.